This TCR beta chain was found in a study of human T cells and chemical hapten exposure. Across the whole study: Patients had diphenylcyclopropenone applied to the scalp weekly throughout the roughly 23-week study. Enrolled patients were predominantly female and had alopecia areata, totalis or universalis. General observations from the study: In the PT1 data, expanded TCR counts showed a positive correlation with patch test score.

Looked up from germline, CDR1 is LGHDT and CDR2 is YNNKEL (reference sequence). The germline V and J ends were trimmed by 2 bases and 4 bases, with 14 bases remaining between them. The CDR3 length is 16 residues. The time point was: patch test 2, 6 weeks after DPC sensitization. Sample treatment: therapeutic diphenylcyclopropenone sensitization with weekly scalp DPC. Unfractionated whole blood was the source from which total RNA was extracted. Comment on this clonotype: Its antigen is not known.

TCRdb fed the RACE reads into MiXCR, producing one record per CDR3 protein. The table lists 80,000 to 95,000 distinct CDR3 sequences, 11% of them singletons. This sequence originates from a man aged 35 to 55 with alopecia areata. Some clones in this sample may be carry-over from other donors' samples. The rearrangement links TRBV3-1 to TRBJ2-2; possibly TRBD1 for D (6 bases). Material: whole blood, obtained in connection with sensitization to the hapten diphenylcyclopropenone (DPC). For the CDR3, the DNA is TGTGCCAGCAGCCAATCCGACAGGAGTTCCACCGGGGAGCTGTTTTTT. Encoded protein: CASSQSDRSSTGELFF. The variable domain in full, completed from reference TRBV3-1 and TRBJ2-2, reads DTAVSQTPKYLVTQMGNDKSIKCEQNLGHDTMYWYKQDSKKFLKIMFSYNNKELIINETVPNRFSPKSPDKAHLNLHINSLELGDSAVYFCASSQSDRSSTGELFFGEGSRLTVL.